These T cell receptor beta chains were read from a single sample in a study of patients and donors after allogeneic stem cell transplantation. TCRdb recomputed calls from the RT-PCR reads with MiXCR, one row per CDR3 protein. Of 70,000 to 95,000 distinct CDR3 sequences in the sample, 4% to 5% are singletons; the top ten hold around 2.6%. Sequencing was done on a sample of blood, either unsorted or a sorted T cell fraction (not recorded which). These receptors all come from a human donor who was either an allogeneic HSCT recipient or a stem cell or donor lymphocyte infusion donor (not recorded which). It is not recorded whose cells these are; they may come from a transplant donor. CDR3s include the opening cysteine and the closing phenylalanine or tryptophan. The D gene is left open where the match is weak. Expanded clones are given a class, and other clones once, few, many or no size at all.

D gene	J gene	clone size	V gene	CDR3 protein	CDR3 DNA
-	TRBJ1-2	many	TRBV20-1	CSASDKAGYGYTF	TGCAGTGCTAGCGACAAAGCAGGGTATGGCTACACCTTC
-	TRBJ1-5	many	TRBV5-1	CASSLAGTPNQPQHF	TGCGCCAGCAGCTTGGCCGGGACACCCAATCAGCCCCAGCATTTT
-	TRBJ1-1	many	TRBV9	CASSVEQLSTEAFF	TGTGCCAGCAGCGTAGAACAGCTGAGCACTGAAGCTTTCTTT
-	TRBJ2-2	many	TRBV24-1	CATSDSGPNTGELFF	TGTGCCACCAGTGATTCCGGCCCTAACACCGGGGAGCTGTTTTTT
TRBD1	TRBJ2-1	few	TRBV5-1	CASSLAMTGSFYNEQFF	TGCGCCAGCAGCTTGGCTATGACAGGGTCATTTTACAATGAGCAGTTCTTC
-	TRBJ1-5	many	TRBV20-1	CSASEATLSNQPQHF	TGCAGTGCTAGTGAGGCGACTCTTAGCAATCAGCCCCAGCATTTT
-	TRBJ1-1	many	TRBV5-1	CASRPPQGGGTEAFF	TGCGCCAGCAGGCCACCACAGGGCGGAGGGACTGAAGCTTTCTTT
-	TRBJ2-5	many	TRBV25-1	CASSESPSTQYF	TGTGCCAGCAGTGAATCCCCGTCGACCCAGTACTTC
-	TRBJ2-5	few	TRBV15	CATSSVGGETQYF	TGTGCCACCAGCAGTGTCGGGGGAGAGACCCAGTACTTC
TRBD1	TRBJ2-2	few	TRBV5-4	CASSLNTGGRGTGELFF	TGTGCCAGCAGCTTGAACACAGGGGGCAGGGGCACCGGGGAGCTGTTTTTT
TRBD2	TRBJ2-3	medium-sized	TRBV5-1	CASSFMGGSADTQYF	TGCGCCAGCAGCTTTATGGGCGGGAGCGCAGATACGCAGTATTTT
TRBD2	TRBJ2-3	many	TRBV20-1	CSAIGTSGTASTDTQYF	TGCAGTGCGATAGGGACTAGCGGAACTGCTAGCACAGATACGCAGTATTTT
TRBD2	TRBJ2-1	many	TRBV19	CASSTTRGGLAGEHEQFF	TGTGCCAGTAGTACCACTCGGGGGGGACTAGCGGGAGAACATGAGCAGTTCTTC
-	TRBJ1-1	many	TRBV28	CASSLTTSVPEAFF	TGTGCCAGCAGTTTAACCACTTCGGTCCCTGAAGCTTTCTTT
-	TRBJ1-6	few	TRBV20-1	CSASDPILRHNSPLHF	TGCAGTGCTAGTGATCCCATACTCCGCCATAATTCACCCCTCCACTTT
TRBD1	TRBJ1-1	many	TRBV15	CATSRGYRGRDTEAFF	TGTGCCACCAGCAGAGGTTACAGGGGGCGCGACACTGAAGCTTTCTTT
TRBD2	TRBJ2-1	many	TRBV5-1	CASSLDHRREWSNEQFF	TGCGCCAGCAGCTTGGATCACCGGCGGGAGTGGTCCAATGAGCAGTTCTTC
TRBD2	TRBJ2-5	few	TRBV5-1	CASSPGTSGKGILETQYF	TGCGCCAGCAGCCCCGGGACTAGCGGGAAAGGGATTTTAGAGACCCAGTACTTC
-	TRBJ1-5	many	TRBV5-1	CASSVQGGGDQPQHF	TGCGCCAGCAGCGTACAGGGAGGTGGTGATCAGCCCCAGCATTTT
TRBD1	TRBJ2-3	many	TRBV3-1	CASSHLRTGREDTQYF	TGTGCCAGCAGCCACTTAAGGACAGGGCGGGAAGATACGCAGTATTTT
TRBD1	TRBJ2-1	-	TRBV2	CASSYTGDEQFF	TGTGCCAGCAGCTACACAGGGGATGAGCAGTTCTTC
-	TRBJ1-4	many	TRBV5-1	CASSFSGSEGEKLFF	TGCGCCAGCAGCTTCTCGGGTTCTGAAGGGGAAAAACTGTTTTTT
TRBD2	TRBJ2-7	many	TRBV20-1	CSARPLAGDPYEQYF	TGCAGTGCCAGGCCACTAGCGGGGGACCCCTACGAGCAGTACTTC
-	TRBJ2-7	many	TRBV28	CASSPTSDPNEQYF	TGTGCCAGCAGCCCTACCTCGGACCCGAACGAGCAGTACTTC
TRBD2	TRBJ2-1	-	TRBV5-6	CASSLYGLAAANEQFF	TGTGCCAGCAGCTTGTACGGACTAGCAGCGGCCAATGAGCAGTTCTTC
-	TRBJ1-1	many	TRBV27	CASWYRSGSGTEAFF	TGTGCCAGCTGGTACAGGAGCGGTTCGGGCACTGAAGCTTTCTTT
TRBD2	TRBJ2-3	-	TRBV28	CASSFVAGVPSTDTQYF	TGTGCCAGCAGTTTCGTAGCGGGAGTCCCTAGCACAGATACGCAGTATTTT
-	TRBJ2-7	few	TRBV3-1	CASSQASGYYEQYF	TGTGCCAGCAGCCAAGCCTCCGGGTACTACGAGCAGTACTTC
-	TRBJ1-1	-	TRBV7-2	CASNSENTEAFF	TGTGCCAGCAACTCGGAGAACACTGAAGCTTTCTTT
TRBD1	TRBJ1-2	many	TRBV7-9	CASSLTGDGYTF	TGTGCCAGCAGCTTGACAGGGGACGGCTACACCTTC
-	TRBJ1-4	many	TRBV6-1	CASSPLTVRGEKLFF	TGTGCCAGCAGTCCCCTGACAGTCCGGGGTGAAAAACTGTTTTTT
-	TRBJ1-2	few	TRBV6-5	CASSYNSGGYTF	TGTGCCAGCAGTTATAACTCGGGTGGCTACACCTTC
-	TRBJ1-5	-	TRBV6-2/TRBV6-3	CASSYAGPGQPQHF	TGTGCCAGCAGTTACGCAGGGCCGGGACAGCCCCAGCATTTT
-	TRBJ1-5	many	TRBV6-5	CASSYSVGNQPQHF	TGTGCCAGCAGTTACTCGGTAGGAAATCAGCCCCAGCATTTT
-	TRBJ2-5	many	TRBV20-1	CSARYWGETWREYF	TGCAGTGCTAGATATTGGGGGGAAACTTGGCGGGAGTACTTC
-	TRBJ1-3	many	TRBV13	CASGNTIYF	TGTGCCTCTGGAAACACCATATATTTT
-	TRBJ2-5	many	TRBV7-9	CASSTYPGPNGETQYF	TGTGCCAGCAGCACTTACCCCGGTCCGAACGGAGAGACCCAGTACTTC
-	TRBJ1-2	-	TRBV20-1	CSARDQQGQTNYGYTF	TGCAGTGCTAGAGATCAGCAGGGACAAACTAACTATGGCTACACCTTC
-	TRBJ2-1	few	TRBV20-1	CSARDGGDSRNEQFF	TGCAGTGCTAGAGATGGAGGGGACAGTAGGAATGAGCAGTTCTTC
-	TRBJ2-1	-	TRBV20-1	CSAVWGAQFF	TGCAGTGCTGTCTGGGGGGCGCAGTTCTTC
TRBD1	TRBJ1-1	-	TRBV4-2	CASSQGSAQGVGAFF	TGTGCCAGCAGCCAAGGGTCTGCCCAGGGGGTTGGGGCTTTCTTT
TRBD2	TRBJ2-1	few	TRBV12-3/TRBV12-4	CAGKKGASGAGDNEQFF	TGTGCCGGCAAAAAGGGGGCTAGCGGGGCAGGGGACAATGAGCAGTTCTTC
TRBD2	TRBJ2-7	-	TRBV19	CASSISGTSGLKQYF	TGTGCCAGTAGTATATCCGGGACTAGCGGATTGAAGCAGTACTTC
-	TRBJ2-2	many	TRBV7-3	CASSLNSAGLGGELFF	TGTGCCAGCAGCTTAAATTCCGCAGGCCTGGGCGGGGAGCTGTTTTTT
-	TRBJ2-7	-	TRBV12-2	CASRHPGVVTFSTYEQYF	TGTGCAAGTCGACACCCGGGCGTTGTTACCTTTTCTACCTACGAGCAGTACTTC
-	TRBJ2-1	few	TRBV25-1	CASSESPAVNEQFF	TGTGCCAGCAGTGAATCACCCGCCGTCAATGAGCAGTTCTTC
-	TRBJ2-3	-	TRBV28	CASRGGDTQYF	TGTGCCAGTCGAGGGGGGGATACGCAGTATTTT
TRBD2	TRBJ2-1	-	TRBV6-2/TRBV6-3	CASSYVRGPRLAVYNEQFF	TGTGCCAGCAGTTACGTCCGGGGACCCCGACTAGCGGTCTACAATGAGCAGTTCTTC
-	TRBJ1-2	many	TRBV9	CASSVGPASYGYTF	TGTGCCAGCAGCGTAGGCCCGGCATCCTATGGCTACACCTTC
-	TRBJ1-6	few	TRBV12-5	CASGSGDVLDSPLHF	TGTGCTAGTGGTTCAGGGGATGTGCTGGATTCACCCCTCCACTTT
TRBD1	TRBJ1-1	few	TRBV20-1	CSAARTGGVTEAFF	TGCAGTGCTGCCCGGACAGGGGGCGTCACTGAAGCTTTCTTT
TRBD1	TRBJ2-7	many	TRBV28	CASTPGQKIYEQYF	TGTGCCAGCACCCCGGGACAGAAGATTTACGAGCAGTACTTC
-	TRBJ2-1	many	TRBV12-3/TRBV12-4	CASSPPSLGPYTEQFF	TGTGCCAGCAGTCCCCCTAGCCTGGGACCGTACACTGAGCAGTTCTTC
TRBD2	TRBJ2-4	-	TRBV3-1	CASSQDRPGTSGRGTSKNIQYF	TGTGCCAGCAGCCAAGATCGACCGGGGACTAGCGGGAGAGGGACGTCCAAAAACATTCAGTACTTC
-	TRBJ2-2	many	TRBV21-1	CASSKIRLAGAIGELFF	TGTGCCAGCAGCAAAATAAGGCTAGCGGGAGCTATCGGGGAGCTGTTTTTT